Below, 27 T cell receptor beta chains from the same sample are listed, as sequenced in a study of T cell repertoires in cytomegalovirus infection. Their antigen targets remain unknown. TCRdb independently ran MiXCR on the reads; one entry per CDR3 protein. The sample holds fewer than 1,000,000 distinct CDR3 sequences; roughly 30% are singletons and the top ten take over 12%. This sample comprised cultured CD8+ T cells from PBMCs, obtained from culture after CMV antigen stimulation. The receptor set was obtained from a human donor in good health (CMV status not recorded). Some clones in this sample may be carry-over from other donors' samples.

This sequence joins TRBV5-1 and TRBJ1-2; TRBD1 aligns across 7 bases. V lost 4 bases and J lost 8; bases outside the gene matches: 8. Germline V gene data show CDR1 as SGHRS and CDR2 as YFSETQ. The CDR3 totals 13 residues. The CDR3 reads CASSHDRDGGYTF. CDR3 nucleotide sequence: TGCGCCAGCAGCCACGACAGGGATGGGGGCTACACCTTC. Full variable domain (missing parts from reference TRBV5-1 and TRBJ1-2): KAGVTQTPRYLIKTRGQQVTLSCSPISGHRSVSWYQQTPGQGLQFLFEYFSETQRNKGNFPGRFSGRQFSNSRSEMNVSTLELGDSALYLCASSHDRDGGYTFGSGTRLTVV.

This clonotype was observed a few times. CDR3 in amino acids: CASSLKGSGGSSYNEQFF. The CDR3 DNA follows: TGTGCCAGCAGCTTAAAGGGAAGCGGGGGGTCGTCCTACAATGAGCAGTTCTTC. The chain is built from TRBV7-9 and TRBJ2-1, with 9 bases lining up with TRBD2. Germline CDR1 SEHNR, CDR2 FQNEAQ (reference sequence). V gave up 2 bases and J gave up 1 base; unmatched junction bases: 9. The CDR3 spans 18 residues.

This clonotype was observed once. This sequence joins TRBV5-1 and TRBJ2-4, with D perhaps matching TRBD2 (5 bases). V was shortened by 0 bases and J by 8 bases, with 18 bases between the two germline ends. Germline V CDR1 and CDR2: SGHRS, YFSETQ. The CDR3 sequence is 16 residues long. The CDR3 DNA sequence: TGCGCCAGCAGCTTGGAACAGCCCCAAGGAGGTGACATTCAGTACTTC. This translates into CASSLEQPQGGDIQYF.

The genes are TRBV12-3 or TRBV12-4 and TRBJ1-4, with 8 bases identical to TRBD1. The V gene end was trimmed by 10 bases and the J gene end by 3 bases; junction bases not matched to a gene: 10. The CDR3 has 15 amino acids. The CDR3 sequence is CATLPTGVSNEKLFF. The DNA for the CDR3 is TGTGCCACCTTACCGACAGGGGTGTCTAATGAAAAACTGTTTTTT.

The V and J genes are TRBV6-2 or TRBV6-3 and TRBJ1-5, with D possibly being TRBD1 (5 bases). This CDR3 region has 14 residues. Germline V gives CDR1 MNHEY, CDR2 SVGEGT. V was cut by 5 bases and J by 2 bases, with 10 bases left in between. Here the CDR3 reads CASSGGDRNQPQHF. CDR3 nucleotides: TGTGCCAGCAGTGGGGGGGACCGCAATCAGCCCCAGCATTTT.

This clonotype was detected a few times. The DNA of the CDR3 is TGTGCCAGCAGTTACGGCCCCACAGATACGCAGTATTTT. Translating gives CASSYGPTDTQYF. V gene TRBV6-5 combines with J gene TRBJ2-3; the D is unclear. V was shortened by 2 bases and J by 2 bases, with 5 bases between the two germline ends. Germline-derived CDR1 and CDR2 are MNHEY and SVGAGI. The CDR3 runs 13 residues.

DNA of the CDR3: TGTGCCAGCAGTTACACGAACAGGGCTGGTTCACCCCTCCACTTT. As protein: CASSYTNRAGSPLHF. The chain has TRBV6-5 and TRBJ1-6; a weak D match, TRBD1 (6 bases). V was pared by 2 bases and J by 9 bases, with 14 bases between. The CDR3 runs to 15 residues. CDR1 is MNHEY and CDR2 is SVGAGI in the germline V gene.

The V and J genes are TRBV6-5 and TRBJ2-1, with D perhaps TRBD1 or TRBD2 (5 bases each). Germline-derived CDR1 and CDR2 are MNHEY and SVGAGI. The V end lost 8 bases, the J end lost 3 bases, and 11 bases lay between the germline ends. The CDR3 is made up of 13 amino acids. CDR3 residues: CASQGGFYNEQFF. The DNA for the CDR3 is TGTGCCAGCCAGGGCGGGTTCTACAATGAGCAGTTCTTC.

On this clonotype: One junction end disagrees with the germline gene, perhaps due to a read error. The CDR3 region has the DNA TGTGCCAGTGGTTGGGACCTCCGGGAGGGGTACGAGCAGTACTTC. It yields the protein CASGWDLREGYEQYF. The chain combines TRBV12-5 with TRBJ2-7; TRBD2 agrees at 8 bases. The length of the CDR3 is 15 residues. Germline values: CDR1 LGHNT, CDR2 FRNRAP.

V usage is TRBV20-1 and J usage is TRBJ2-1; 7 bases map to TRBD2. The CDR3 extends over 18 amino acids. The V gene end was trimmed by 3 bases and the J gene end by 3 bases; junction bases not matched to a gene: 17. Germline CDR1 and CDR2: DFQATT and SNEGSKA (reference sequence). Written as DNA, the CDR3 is TGCAGTGCTAGTACTCTAACGGGGAGGCGGGGGAACTACAATGAGCAGTTCTTC. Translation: CSASTLTGRRGNYNEQFF.

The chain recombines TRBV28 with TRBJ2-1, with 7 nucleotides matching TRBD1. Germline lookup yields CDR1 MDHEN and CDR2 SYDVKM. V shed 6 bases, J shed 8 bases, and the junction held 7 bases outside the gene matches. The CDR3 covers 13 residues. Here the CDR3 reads CASSRDSRDEQFF. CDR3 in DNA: TGTGCCAGCAGCCGGGACAGCCGCGATGAGCAGTTCTTC.

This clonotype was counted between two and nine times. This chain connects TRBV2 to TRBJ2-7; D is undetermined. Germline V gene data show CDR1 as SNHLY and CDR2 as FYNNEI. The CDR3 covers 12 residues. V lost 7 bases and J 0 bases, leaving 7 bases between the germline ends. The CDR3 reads CASTSSSYEQYF. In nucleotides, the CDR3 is TGTGCCAGCACCTCGAGCTCCTACGAGCAGTACTTC.

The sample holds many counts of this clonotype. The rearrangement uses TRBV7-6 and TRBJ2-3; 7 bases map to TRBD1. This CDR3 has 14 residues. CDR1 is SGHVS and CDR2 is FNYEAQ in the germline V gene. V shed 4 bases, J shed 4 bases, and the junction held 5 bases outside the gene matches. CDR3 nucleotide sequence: TGTGCCAGCAGCTCAGACAGGGCCCCAGATACGCAGTATTTT. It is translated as CASSSDRAPDTQYF.

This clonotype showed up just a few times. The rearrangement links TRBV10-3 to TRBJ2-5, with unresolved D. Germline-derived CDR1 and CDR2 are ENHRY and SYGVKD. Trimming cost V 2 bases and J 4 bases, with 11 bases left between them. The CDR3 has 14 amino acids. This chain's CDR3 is CAISEGTAAETQYF. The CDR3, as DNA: TGTGCCATCAGTGAGGGTACAGCCGCAGAGACCCAGTACTTC.

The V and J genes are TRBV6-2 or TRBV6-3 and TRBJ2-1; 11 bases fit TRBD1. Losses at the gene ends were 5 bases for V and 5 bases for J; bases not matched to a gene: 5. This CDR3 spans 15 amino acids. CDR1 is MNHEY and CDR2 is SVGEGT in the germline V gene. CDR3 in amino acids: CASSVDRGQHNEQFF. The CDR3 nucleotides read TGTGCCAGCAGTGTGGACAGGGGGCAACACAATGAGCAGTTCTTC.

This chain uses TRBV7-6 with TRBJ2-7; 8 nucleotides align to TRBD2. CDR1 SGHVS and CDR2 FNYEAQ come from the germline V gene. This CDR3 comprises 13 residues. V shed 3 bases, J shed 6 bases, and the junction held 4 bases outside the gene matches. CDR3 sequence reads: CASSFGGGPEQYF. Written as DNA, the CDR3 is TGTGCCAGCAGCTTCGGGGGGGGGCCCGAGCAGTACTTC.

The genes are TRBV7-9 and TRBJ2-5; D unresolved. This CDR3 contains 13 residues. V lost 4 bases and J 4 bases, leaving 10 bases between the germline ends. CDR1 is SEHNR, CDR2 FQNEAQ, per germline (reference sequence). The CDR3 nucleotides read TGTGCCAGCAGCTCGACGACGAGAGAGACCCAGTACTTC. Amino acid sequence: CASSSTTRETQYF.

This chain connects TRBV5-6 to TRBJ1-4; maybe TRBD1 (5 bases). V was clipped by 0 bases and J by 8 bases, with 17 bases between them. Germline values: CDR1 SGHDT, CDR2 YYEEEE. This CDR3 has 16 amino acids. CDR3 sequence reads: CASSLASAGTIEKLFF. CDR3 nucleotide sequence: TGTGCCAGCAGCTTGGCCTCGGCGGGGACCATCGAAAAACTGTTTTTT.

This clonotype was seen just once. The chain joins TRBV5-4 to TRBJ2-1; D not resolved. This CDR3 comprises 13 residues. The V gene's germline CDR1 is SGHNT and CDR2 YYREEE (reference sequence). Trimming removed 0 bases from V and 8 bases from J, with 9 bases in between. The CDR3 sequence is CASSLVGKDEQFF. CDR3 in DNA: TGTGCCAGCAGCTTGGTTGGGAAAGATGAGCAGTTCTTC.

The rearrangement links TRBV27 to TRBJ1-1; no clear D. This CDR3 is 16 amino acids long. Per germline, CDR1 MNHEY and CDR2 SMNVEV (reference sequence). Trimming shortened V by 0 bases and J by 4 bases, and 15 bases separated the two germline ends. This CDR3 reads CASSLSPASRGTEAFF. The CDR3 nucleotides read TGTGCCAGCAGTTTATCCCCCGCAAGTCGTGGCACTGAAGCTTTCTTT.

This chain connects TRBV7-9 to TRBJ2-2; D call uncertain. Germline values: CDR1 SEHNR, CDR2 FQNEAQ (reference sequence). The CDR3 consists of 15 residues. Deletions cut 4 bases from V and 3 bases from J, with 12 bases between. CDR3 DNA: TGTGCCAGCAGCTACCTCCCCCCGCACACCGGGGAGCTGTTTTTT. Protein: CASSYLPPHTGELFF.

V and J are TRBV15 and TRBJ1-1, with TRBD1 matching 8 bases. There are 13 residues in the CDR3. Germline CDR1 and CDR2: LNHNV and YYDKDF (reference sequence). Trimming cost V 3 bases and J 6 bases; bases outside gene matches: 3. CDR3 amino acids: CATSSQTGAEAFF. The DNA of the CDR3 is TGTGCCACCAGCAGCCAGACAGGGGCTGAAGCTTTCTTT. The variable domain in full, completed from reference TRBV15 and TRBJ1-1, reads DAMVIQNPRYQVTQFGKPVTLSCSQTLNHNVMYWYQQKSSQAPKLLFHYYDKDFNNEADTPDNFQSRRPNTSFCFLDIRSPGLGDTAMYLCATSSQTGAEAFFGQGTRLTVV.

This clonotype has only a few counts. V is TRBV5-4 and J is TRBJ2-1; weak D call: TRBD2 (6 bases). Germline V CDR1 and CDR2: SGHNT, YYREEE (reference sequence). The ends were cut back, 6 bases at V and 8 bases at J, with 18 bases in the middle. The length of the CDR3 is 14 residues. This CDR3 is CASTPGEVPDEQFF. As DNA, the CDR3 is TGTGCCAGCACCCCGGGGGAAGTCCCCGATGAGCAGTTCTTC. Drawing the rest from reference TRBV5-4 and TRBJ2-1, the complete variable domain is ETGVTQSPTHLIKTRGQQVTLRCSSQSGHNTVSWYQQALGQGPQFIFQYYREEENGRGNFPPRFSGLQFPNYSSELNVNALELDDSALYLCASTPGEVPDEQFFGPGTRLTVL.

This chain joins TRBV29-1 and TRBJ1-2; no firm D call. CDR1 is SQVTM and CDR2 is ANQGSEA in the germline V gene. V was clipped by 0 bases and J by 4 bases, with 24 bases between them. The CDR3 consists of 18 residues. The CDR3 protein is CSVEDWSETRTGGYGYTF. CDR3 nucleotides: TGCAGCGTTGAAGATTGGTCAGAGACGAGGACCGGCGGCTATGGCTACACCTTC.

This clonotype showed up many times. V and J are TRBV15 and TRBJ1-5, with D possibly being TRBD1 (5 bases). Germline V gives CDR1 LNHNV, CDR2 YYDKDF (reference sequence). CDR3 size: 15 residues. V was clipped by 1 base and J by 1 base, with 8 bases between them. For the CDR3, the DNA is TGTGCCACCAGCAGAGGCCGACAGAGCAATCAGCCCCAGCATTTT. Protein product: CATSRGRQSNQPQHF. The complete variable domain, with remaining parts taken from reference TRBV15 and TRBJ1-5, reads DAMVIQNPRYQVTQFGKPVTLSCSQTLNHNVMYWYQQKSSQAPKLLFHYYDKDFNNEADTPDNFQSRRPNTSFCFLDIRSPGLGDTAMYLCATSRGRQSNQPQHFGDGTRLSIL.

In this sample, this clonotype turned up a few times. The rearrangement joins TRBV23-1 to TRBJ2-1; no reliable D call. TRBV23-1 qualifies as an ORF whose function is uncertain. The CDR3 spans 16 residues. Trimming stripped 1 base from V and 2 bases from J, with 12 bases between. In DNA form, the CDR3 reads TGCGCCAGCAGTCAATACCTAGAGAGCACCTACAATGAGCAGTTCTTC. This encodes CASSQYLESTYNEQFF.

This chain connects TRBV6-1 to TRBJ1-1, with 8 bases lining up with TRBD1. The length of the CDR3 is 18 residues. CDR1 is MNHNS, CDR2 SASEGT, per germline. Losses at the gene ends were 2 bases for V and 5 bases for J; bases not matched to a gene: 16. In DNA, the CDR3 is TGTGCCAGCAGTGAATATGGGACAGGCGAATCCCCTTTGACTGAAGCTTTCTTT. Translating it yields CASSEYGTGESPLTEAFF.